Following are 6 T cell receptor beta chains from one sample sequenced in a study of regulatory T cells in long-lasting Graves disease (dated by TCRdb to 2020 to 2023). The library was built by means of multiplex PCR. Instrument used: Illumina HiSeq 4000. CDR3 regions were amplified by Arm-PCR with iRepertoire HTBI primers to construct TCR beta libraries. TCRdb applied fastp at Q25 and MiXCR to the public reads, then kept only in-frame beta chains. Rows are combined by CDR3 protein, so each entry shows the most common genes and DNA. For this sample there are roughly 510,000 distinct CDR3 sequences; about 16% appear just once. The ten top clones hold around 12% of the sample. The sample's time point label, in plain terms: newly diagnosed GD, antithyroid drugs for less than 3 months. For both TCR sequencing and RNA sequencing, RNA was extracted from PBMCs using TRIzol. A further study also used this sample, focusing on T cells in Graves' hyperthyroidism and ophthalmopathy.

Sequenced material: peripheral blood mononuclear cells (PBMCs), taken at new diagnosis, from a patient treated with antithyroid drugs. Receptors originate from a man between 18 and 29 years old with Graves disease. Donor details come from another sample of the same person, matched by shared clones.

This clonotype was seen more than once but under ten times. CDR3: CSAMGPDHGSPLHF. The CDR3 coding sequence is TGCAGTGCTATGGGACCCGATCACGGGTCACCCCTCCACTTT. The chain uses TRBV20-1 and TRBJ1-6; D is possibly TRBD1 (5 bases). The CDR3 has 14 amino acids. The V end was cut by 4 bases, the J end by 10 bases, with 17 bases between. Germline CDR1 DFQATT, CDR2 SNEGSKA (reference sequence).

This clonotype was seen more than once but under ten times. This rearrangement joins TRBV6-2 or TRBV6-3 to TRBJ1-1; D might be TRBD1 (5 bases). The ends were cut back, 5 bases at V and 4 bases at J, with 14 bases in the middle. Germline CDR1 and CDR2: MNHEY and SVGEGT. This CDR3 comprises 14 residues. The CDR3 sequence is CASSDRGISTEAFF. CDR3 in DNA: TGTGCCAGCAGTGATAGGGGTATTAGCACTGAAGCTTTCTTT.

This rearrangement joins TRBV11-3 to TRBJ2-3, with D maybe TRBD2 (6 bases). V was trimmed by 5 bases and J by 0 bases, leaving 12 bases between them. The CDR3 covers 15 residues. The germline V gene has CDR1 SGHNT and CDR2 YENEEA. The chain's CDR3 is CASSGGAVSTDTQYF. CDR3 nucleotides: TGTGCCAGCAGCGGAGGGGCGGTTAGCACAGATACGCAGTATTTT. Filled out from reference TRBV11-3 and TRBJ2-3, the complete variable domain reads EAGVVQSPRYKIIEKKQPVAFWCNPISGHNTLYWYLQNLGQGPELLIRYENEEAVDDSQLPKDRFSAERLKGVDSTLKIQPAELGDSAVYLCASSGGAVSTDTQYFGPGTRLTVL.

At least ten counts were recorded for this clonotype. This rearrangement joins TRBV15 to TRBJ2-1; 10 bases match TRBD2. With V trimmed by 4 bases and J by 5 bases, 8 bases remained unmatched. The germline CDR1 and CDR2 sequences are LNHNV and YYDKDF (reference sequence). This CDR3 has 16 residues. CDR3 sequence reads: CATSIKREGLNNEQFF. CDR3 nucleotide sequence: TGTGCCACCAGCATCAAGCGGGAGGGCCTTAACAATGAGCAGTTCTTC.

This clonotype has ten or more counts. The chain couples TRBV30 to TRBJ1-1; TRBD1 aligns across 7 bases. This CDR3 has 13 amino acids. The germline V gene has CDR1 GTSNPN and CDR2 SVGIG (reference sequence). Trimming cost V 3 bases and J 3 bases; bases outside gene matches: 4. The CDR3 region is CAWSSGQHTEAFF. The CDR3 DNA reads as TGTGCCTGGAGCTCGGGACAGCACACTGAAGCTTTCTTT. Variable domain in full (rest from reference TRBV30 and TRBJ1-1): SQTIHQWPATLVQPVGSPLSLECTVEGTSNPNLYWYRQAAGRGLQLLFYSVGIGQISSEVPQNLSASRPQDRQFILSSKKLLLSDSGFYLCAWSSGQHTEAFFGQGTRLTVV.

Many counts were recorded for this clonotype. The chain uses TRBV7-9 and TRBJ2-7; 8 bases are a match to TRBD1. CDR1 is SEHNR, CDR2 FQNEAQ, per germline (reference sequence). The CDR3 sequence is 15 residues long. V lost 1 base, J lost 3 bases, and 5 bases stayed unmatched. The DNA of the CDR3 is TGTGCCAGCAGCTTAGTTGGACAGGGAATCTACGAGCAGTACTTC. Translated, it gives CASSLVGQGIYEQYF.